The sequence of this T cell receptor beta chain was determined in a study of blood T cell repertoires in COVID-19. Whole-study context: Acute and convalescent COVID-19 samples came from the United States, Italy and Spain.

In the authors' workflow: Researchers report that nucleated cell counts were estimated from reference gene primer amplification. Measured with immunoSEQ multiplex PCR; TCRdb has only the in-frame clones, and not every one. From that table come the V and J calls and clone size; the DNA was used to work out D and trimming. This repertoire shows under 200,000 clones, roughly 90% found once; its top ten account for around 1.6%. Trimming cost V 5 bases and J 4 bases; bases outside gene matches: 8. The CDR3 runs to 17 residues. The V gene's germline CDR1 is MNHNY and CDR2 SVGAGI (reference sequence). The chain links TRBV6-6 to TRBJ2-4, with 13 bases fitting TRBD2. The clonotype comes from a man between 18 and 35 years old with active or convalescent COVID-19. The specimen was peripheral blood. The CDR3 spells CASSRGLAGPLKNIQYF. In nucleotides, the CDR3 is TGTGCCAGCAGTCGGGGACTAGCGGGACCGCTTAAAAACATTCAGTACTTC.